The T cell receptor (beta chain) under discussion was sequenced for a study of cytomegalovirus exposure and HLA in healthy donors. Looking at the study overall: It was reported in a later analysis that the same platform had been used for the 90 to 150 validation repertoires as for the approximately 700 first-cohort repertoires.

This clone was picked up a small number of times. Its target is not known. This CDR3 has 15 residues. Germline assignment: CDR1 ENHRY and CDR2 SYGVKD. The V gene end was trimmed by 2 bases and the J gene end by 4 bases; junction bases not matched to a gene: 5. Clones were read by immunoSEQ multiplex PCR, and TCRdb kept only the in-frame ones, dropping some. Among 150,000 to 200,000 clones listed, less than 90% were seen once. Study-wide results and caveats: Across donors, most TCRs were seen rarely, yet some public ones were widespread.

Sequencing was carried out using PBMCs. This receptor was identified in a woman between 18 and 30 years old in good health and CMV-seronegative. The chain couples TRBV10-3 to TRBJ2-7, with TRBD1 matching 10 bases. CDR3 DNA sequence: TGTGCCATCAGTGAGGAAGGGACAGGGGATTACGAGCAGTACTTC. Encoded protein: CAISEEGTGDYEQYF.